This paragraph reports one T cell receptor (beta chain). Its antigen remains undetermined. No qualities accompany the bases; no much larger clone lies one base away. These data belong to a study of blood T cell repertoires in COVID-19 (TCRdb year 2020). For context, the study as a whole: Collaborator samples came from the United States, Italy and Spain and covered acute and convalescent phases of COVID-19. The prospective study material was composed of cDNA or gDNA derived from T cells, B-cell-depleted T cells, or PBMCs. The dataset comprised deeply sampled blood TCRbeta repertoires from subjects exposed to, actively infected with, or recovered from COVID-19. The repertoires were made available in a free public database intended to serve as a resource for research on the immune response to SARS-CoV-2. Samples were obtained from the ongoing ImmuneRACE study (first 160 participants) and from roughly 1,300 subjects provided by 6 global collaborators. The sample metadata nearly always contained a de-identified subject ID, COVID-19 status, age in years and sex. Where available, HLA class I and class II types were taken from metadata supplied by the sample provider and were not determined by assay-based typing.

The immunoSEQ Assay, a bias-controlled multiplex PCR, was used to amplify TCRbeta CDR3 regions from genomic DNA. The original methods were these. Within the assay, amplification of reference gene primers was used to estimate how many nucleated cells each sample contained. To quantify the absolute abundance of each unique TCRbeta CDR3 rearrangement, sequence reads were collapsed and filtered. Productive Simpson clonality was computed per sample as the square root of Simpson's diversity index over productive rearrangements. TCRdb retrieved this table from immuneACCESS and kept in-frame rearrangements only. Not all clones are present; in checked studies, unresolved V genes account for under half, and no reason is known for the remainder. For V, J and clone size, that table is used; D and trimming come from the DNA. Counted in this sample were about 310,000 clones; roughly 90% of them appeared once. The ten largest make up 3.5% to 4.5% of the sample.

CDR3 length: 16 amino acids, cysteine to phenylalanine. This entry keeps only the CDR3 DNA: 48 bases, framed from base 1. The junction carries 13 bases between V and J, which are trimmed by 3 bases and 1 base respectively. The CDR1 and CDR2 encoded by the germline V gene (reference sequence) are LNHDA and SQIVND. On the study overall, not on this receptor specifically: Clinical and demographic metadata were provided uncurated, with the amount varying by source and participant.

In the prospective study, participants were 18 to 89 years old, resided in approximately 22 geographic areas of the United States, and were enrolled through a virtual design. Cohort assignment in the prospective study relied on participant-reported clinical history from a screening survey and a study questionnaire. Mobile phlebotomists in the prospective study collected whole blood, serum and a nasopharyngeal or oropharyngeal swab from every participant. Over an approximately 2-month period, participants in the prospective study had the option of providing additional blood draws and questionnaires. Prospective study blood samples were shipped either frozen or at room temperature before DNA extraction.

This receptor chain uses TRBV19 and TRBJ1-5; the D segment cannot be called with confidence. The TCR sequence derives from a young woman with acute COVID-19. The sample comprised PBMCs or T cells enriched from blood (not recorded which). The bases read TGTGCCAGTAGTATGGCCCGCGGGGTAAGCAATCAGCCCCAGCATTTT. Its coded protein is CASSMARGVSNQPQHF.